This T cell receptor beta chain was identified in a study of shared clonotypes between healthy human individuals. Study-wide findings and caveats: Generation probability values for non-shared clonotypes were lower than those for clonotypes shared by all four donors.

When replicate PCRs were run on sorted subsets, they used approximately 210 ng DNA, about 30,000 T cell genomes. Profiling relied on immunoSEQ multiplex PCR, and the TCRdb table lists in-frame clones only, not all of them. This table has about 2.4 million clones, roughly 93% appearing once. The donors, healthy adults who were HIV-negative, had experienced no recent acute infections or vaccinations. Partitioning of CD4+ cells yielded a CD45RA+ naive subset and a CD45RA-negative memory subset. Comments on this clone: Its antigen is still unknown.

The CDR3 runs to 16 residues. Germline values: CDR1 MGHRA, CDR2 YSYEKL. Trimming took 6 bases from V and 6 from J; bases not matched to a gene: 7. V is TRBV4-1 and J is TRBJ2-1, with 14 bases matching TRBD2. Sequenced: naive CD4+ T cells from PBMCs. Subset reported: CD45RA+ positively selected. The source of this sequence is a man aged 18 to 29 in good health. Some clones in this sample may be carry-over from other donors' samples. In DNA form, the CDR3 reads TGCGCCAGCAGGGGACTAGCGGGAGTAGTTTCCAATGAGCAGTTCTTC. This translates into CASRGLAGVVSNEQFF.